This T cell receptor beta chain emerged from a study of identical twins. Study-level points and caveats: Memory repertoires showed no such pattern, whereas abundant cord blood beta clonotypes carried fewer insertions. Within monozygotic twins, out-of-frame TCR alpha sharing was underestimated by the models.

Trimming removed 1 base from V and 4 bases from J, with 16 bases in between. The CDR3 covers 17 residues. TCRdb independently ran MiXCR on the 5' RACE reads; one entry per CDR3 protein. The sample carries approximately 260,000 distinct CDR3 sequences, about 8% recorded once. Healthy Caucasians made up all donors. This clonotype was observed a handful of times. Its cognate antigen is unknown. A further study also used this sample, focusing on yellow fever vaccine responses in identical twins.

This TCR derives from a woman younger than 35 in good health. The sample taken for sequencing was CD8+ T cells sorted from blood. The chain has TRBV12-3 or TRBV12-4 and TRBJ2-2; maybe TRBD2 (5 bases). CDR3 bases: TGTGCCAGCAGTTTAGGAGGGCTCAGAGGTAGCACCGGGGAGCTGTTTTTT. Translating it yields CASSLGGLRGSTGELFF.